This TCR beta chain was recorded in a study of blood T cells in healthy people across ages. Through a sample-barcoded 5' primer and a J-beta primer mix, a second PCR was run for roughly 6 to 11 cycles. A single record per CDR3 protein comes from TCRdb applying MiXCR to the 5' RACE reads. Among about 1.4 million distinct CDR3 sequences, around 59% were seen once, and the ten largest hold 5% to 7%. This CDR3 is 13 amino acids long. Unmatched junction bases numbered 4, after V lost 2 bases and J lost 7 bases. The germline CDR1 and CDR2 sequences are MNHNS and SASEGT. This receptor was obtained from a man younger than 35 in good health. The chain recombines TRBV6-1 with TRBJ1-1, with TRBD1 matching 7 bases. Sequenced sample: blood. CDR3 sequence: CASSERWDSEAFF. CDR3 DNA: TGTGCCAGCAGTGAAAGATGGGACAGTGAAGCTTTCTTT.